This T cell receptor beta chain was observed in a study of blood T cell repertoires in COVID-19. Study in general: Spain, Italy and the United States supplied samples that represented acute and convalescent COVID-19. In each case, the material was cDNA or gDNA derived from T cells, B-cell-depleted T cells, or PBMCs.

CDR3 length: 16 residues. The J segment lost 7 bases and the V segment lost 6 bases, leaving 14 bases of the junction unmatched. The germline CDR1 and CDR2 sequences are MDHEN and SYDVKM. Original processing notes: Amplified reference gene primers provided the basis for estimating nucleated cell counts. Data came from immunoSEQ multiplex PCR; TCRdb stores just in-frame clones and leaves some out. D and trimming come from the DNA, and the V and J calls and clone size come from that table. This sample has some 83,000 clones, with about 82% found just once. This sequence was found in a man in his forties or fifties with active COVID-19. Material: peripheral blood. The chain combines TRBV28 with TRBJ1-2, with 10 bases matching TRBD1. CDR3 residues: CASSSGTGVKLGGYTF. CDR3 nucleotides: TGTGCCAGCAGCTCCGGGACAGGGGTTAAGTTGGGTGGCTACACCTTC.